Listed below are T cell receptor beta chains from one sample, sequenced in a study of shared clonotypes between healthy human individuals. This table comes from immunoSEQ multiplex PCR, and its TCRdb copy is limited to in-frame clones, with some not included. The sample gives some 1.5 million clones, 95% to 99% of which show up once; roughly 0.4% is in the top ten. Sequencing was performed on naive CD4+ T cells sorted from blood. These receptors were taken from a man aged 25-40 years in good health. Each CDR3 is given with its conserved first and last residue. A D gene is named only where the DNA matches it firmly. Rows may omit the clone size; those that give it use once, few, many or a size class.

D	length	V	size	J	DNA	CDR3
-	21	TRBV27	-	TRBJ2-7	TGTGCCAGCAAAAGAAGAAAGGGGGTTACTCCGACACCTGATGGGTTATACGAGCAGTACTTC	CASKRRKGVTPTPDGLYEQYF
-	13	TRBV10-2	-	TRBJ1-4	TGCGCCAGCAGTGAGTCGGGGGCCAGACTACTGTTTTTT	CASSESGARLLFF
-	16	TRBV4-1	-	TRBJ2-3	TGCGCCAGCAGCCCCCCCGCGGCGAGGAGGACAGATACGCAGTATTTT	CASSPPAARRTDTQYF
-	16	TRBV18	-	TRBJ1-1	TGTGCCAGCTCACCACTCCGAAATGGGAAGAACACTGAAGCTTTCTTT	CASSPLRNGKNTEAFF
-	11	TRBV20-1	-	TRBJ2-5	TGCAGTGCTAGAGATGTGGAGACCCAGTACTTC	CSARDVETQYF
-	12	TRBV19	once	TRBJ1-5	TGTGCCAGTAGACAGGGAGGTCAGCCCCAGCATTTT	CASRQGGQPQHF
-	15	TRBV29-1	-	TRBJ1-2	TGCAGCGTTGAAGATGCTCGCAGGTATGAATATGGCTACACCTTC	CSVEDARRYEYGYTF
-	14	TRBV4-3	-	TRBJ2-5	TGCGCCAGCAGCCAAGATAGGGAGACGGAGACCCAGTACTTC	CASSQDRETETQYF
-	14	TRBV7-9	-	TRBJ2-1	TGTGCCAGCTTGTCAAGCGTCTCCTACAATGAGCAGTTCTTC	CASLSSVSYNEQFF
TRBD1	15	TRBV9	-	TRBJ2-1	TGTGCCAGCAGCGTAGGGGACAGGGGTTACAATGAGCAGTTCTTC	CASSVGDRGYNEQFF
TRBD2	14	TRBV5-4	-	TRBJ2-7	TGTGCCAGCAGCTTTGATCCAGCGGGGGATGAGCAGTACTTC	CASSFDPAGDEQYF